At least ten counts were recorded for the clone carrying this TCR beta chain. TCR beta CDR3 regions were amplified from RNA transcripts. The TCR CDR3 first-round RT-PCR relied on the HTBI primer set. Each CDR3 protein gets one entry after TCRdb re-called the multiplex PCR reads with MiXCR. The sample shows about 270,000 distinct CDR3 sequences, roughly 15% of them seen only once. The CDR3 sequence is 15 residues long. V dropped 5 bases and J dropped 2; count of bases not matched to a gene: 6. The source of the sample is a study of T cells in Graves' hyperthyroidism and ophthalmopathy. The TCR sequence derives from a woman between 50 and 59 years old with Graves' hyperthyroidism that later progressed to Graves' ophthalmopathy. The chain is built from TRBV12-3 or TRBV12-4 and TRBJ2-3; 8 positions match TRBD2. The sample consisted of blood. CDR3 protein: CASSPSGPLTDTQYF. The CDR3 coding sequence is TGTGCCAGCAGTCCTAGCGGGCCACTCACAGATACGCAGTATTTT.